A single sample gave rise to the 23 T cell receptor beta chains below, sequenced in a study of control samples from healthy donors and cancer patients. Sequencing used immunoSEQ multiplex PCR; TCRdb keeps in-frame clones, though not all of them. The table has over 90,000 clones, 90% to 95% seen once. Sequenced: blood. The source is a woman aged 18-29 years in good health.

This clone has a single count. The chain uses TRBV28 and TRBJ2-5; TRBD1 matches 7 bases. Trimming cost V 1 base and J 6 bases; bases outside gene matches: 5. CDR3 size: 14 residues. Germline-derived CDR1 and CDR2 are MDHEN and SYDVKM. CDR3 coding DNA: TGTGCCAGCAGTTTATCCCGACAGGGAAAGACCCAGTACTTC. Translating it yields CASSLSRQGKTQYF.

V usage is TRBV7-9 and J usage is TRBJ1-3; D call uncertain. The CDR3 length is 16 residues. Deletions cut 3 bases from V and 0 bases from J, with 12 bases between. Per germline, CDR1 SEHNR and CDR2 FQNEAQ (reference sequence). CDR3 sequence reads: CASSFLLGSSGNTIYF. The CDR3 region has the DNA TGTGCCAGCAGCTTCTTGCTGGGGAGCTCTGGAAACACCATATATTTT.

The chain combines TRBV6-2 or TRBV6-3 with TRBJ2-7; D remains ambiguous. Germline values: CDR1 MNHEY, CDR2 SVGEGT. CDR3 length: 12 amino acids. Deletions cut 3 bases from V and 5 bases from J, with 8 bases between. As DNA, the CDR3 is TGTGCCAGCAGTTATATTGGGGACGAGCAGTACTTC. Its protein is CASSYIGDEQYF.

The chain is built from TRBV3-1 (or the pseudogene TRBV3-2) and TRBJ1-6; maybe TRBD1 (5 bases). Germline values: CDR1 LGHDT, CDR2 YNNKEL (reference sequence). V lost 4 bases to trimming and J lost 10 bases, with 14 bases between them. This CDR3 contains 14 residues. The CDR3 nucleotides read TGTGCCAGCAGCCCCCGGGGGGGTGGATCACCCCTCCACTTT. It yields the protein CASSPRGGGSPLHF.

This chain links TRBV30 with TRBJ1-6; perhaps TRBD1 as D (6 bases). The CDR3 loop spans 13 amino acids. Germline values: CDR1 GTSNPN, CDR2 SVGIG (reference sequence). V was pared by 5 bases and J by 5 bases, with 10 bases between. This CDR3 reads CAWERGNNSPLHF. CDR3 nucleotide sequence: TGTGCCTGGGAGAGGGGGAATAATTCACCCCTCCACTTT.

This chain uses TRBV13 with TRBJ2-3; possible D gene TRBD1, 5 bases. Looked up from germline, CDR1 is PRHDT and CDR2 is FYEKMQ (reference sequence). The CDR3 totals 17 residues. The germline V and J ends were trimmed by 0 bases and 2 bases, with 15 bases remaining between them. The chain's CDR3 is CASSLGGGRAYTDTQYF. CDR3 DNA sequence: TGTGCCAGCAGCTTAGGGGGTGGCAGGGCCTACACAGATACGCAGTATTTT.

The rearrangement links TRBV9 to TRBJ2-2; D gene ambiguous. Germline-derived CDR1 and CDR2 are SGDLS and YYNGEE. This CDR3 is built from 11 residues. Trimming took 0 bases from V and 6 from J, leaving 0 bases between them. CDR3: CASSVAGELFF. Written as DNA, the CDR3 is TGTGCCAGCAGCGTAGCCGGGGAGCTGTTTTTT.

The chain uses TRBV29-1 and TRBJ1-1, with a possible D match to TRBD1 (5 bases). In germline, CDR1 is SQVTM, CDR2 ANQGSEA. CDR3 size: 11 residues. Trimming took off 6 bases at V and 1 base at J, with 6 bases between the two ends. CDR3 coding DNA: TGCAGCGTAACAGGGAACACTGAAGCTTTCTTT. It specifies CSVTGNTEAFF.

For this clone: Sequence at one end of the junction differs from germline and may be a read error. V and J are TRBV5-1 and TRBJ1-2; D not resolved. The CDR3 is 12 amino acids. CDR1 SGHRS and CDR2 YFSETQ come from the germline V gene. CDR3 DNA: TGCGCCAGCAGCTTGGGTGCGGTCCCTCCTTCCTTC. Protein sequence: CASSLGAVPPSF. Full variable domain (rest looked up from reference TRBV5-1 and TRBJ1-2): KAGVTQTPRYLIKTRGQQVTLSCSPISGHRSVSWYQQTPGQGLQFLFEYFSETQRNKGNFPGRFSGRQFSNSRSEMNVSTLELGDSALYLCASSLGAVPPSFGSGTRLTVV.

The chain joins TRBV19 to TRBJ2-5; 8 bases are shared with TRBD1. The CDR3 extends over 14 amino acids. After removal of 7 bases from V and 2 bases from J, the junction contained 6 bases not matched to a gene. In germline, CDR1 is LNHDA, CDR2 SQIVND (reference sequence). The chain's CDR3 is CASNTGGLQETQYF. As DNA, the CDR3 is TGTGCCAGTAATACAGGGGGTTTACAAGAGACCCAGTACTTC.

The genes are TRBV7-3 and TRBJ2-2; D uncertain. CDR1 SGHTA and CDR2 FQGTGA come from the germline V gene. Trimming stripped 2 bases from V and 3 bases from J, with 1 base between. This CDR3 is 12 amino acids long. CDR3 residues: CASSLDTGELFF. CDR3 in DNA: TGTGCCAGCAGCTTAGACACCGGGGAGCTGTTTTTT.

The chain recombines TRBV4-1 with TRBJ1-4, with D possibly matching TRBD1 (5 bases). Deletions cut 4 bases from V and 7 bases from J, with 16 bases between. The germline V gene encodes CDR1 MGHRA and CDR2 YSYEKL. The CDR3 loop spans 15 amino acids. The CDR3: CASSPGDRDGEKLFF. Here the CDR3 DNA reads TGCGCCAGCAGCCCCGGGGACCGGGACGGTGAAAAACTGTTTTTT.

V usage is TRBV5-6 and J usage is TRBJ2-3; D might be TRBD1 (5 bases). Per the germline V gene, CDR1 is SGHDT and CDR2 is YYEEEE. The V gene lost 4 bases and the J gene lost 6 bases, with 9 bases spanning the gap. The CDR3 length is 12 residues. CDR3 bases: TGTGCCAGCAGCACCAGGGTCGATACGCAGTATTTT. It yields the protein CASSTRVDTQYF.

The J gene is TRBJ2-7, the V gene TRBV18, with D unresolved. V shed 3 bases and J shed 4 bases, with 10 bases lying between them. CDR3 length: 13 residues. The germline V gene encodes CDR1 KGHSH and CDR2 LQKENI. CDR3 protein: CASSPSSSYEQYF. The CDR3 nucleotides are TGTGCCAGCTCACCCAGCAGTTCTTACGAGCAGTACTTC.

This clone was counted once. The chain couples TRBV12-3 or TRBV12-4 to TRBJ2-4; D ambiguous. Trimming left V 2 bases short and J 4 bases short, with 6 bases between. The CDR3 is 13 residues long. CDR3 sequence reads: CASSLHTKNIQYF. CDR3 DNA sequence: TGTGCCAGCAGTTTACACACGAAAAACATTCAGTACTTC.

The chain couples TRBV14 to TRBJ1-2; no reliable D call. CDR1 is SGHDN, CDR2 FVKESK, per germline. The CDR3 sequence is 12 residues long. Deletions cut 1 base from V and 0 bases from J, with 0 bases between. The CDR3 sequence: CASSQANYGYTF. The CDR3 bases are TGTGCCAGCAGCCAAGCTAACTATGGCTACACCTTC.

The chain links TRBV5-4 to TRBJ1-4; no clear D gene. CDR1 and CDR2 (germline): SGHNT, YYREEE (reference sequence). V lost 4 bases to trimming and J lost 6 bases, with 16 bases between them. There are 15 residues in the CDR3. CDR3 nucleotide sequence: TGTGCCAGCAGCCTCAGATCACAGATGGATGAAAAACTGTTTTTT. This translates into CASSLRSQMDEKLFF.

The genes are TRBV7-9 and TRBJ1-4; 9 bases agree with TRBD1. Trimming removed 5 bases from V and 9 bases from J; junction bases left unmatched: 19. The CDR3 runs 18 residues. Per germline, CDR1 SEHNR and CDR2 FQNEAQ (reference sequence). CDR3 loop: CASSPTRERGTGRKKLFF. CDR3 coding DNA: TGTGCCAGCAGCCCGACGAGGGAGCGCGGGACAGGGAGGAAAAAACTGTTTTTT.

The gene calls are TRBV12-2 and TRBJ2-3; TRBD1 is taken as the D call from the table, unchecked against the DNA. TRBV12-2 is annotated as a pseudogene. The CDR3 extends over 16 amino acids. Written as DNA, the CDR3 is TGTGCAAGTCGCTTAGGCGGGACAGGGGGCACAGATACGCAGTATTTT. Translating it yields CASRLGGTGGTDTQYF.

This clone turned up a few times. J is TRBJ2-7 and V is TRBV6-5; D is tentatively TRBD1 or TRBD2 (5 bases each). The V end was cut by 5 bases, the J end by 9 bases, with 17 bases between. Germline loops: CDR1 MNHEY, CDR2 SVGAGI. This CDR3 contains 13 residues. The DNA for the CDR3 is TGTGCCAGCAGTCTCTCCTCGCAGGGACGGCAGTACTTC. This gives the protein CASSLSSQGRQYF.

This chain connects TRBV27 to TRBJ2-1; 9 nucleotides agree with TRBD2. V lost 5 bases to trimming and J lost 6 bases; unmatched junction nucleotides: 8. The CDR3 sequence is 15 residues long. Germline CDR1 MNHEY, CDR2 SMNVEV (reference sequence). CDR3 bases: TGTGCCAGCAGTGCCTATAGCGGGGGCCCCAATGAGCAGTTCTTC. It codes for CASSAYSGGPNEQFF.

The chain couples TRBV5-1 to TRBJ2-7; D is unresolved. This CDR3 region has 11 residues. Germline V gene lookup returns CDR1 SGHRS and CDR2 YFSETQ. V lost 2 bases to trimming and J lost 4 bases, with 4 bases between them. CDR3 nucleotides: TGCGCCAGCAGCTTAGGGTACGAGCAGTACTTC. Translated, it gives CASSLGYEQYF.

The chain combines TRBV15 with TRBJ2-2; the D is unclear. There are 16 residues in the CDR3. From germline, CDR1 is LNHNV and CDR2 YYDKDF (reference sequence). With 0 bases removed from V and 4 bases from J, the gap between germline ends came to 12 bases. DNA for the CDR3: TGTGCCACCAGCAGAGACCGGCTTTCCGGCACCGGGGAGCTGTTTTTT. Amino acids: CATSRDRLSGTGELFF. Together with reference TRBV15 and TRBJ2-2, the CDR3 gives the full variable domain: DAMVIQNPRYQVTQFGKPVTLSCSQTLNHNVMYWYQQKSSQAPKLLFHYYDKDFNNEADTPDNFQSRRPNTSFCFLDIRSPGLGDTAMYLCATSRDRLSGTGELFFGEGSRLTVL.